Detailed here is one T cell receptor (beta chain). As yet, its antigen is unknown. Whereas donors were nominally healthy upon sampling, unrecorded immune exposures were probable. This CDR3 spans 15 amino acids. Germline V gives CDR1 SNHLY, CDR2 FYNNEI. V lost 4 bases, J lost 7 bases, and 7 bases stayed unmatched. This record comes from a study of cytomegalovirus exposure and HLA in healthy donors. Study-wide points: In a later analysis, CMV-associated beta chains were mostly HLA-associated, it appeared. Reportedly, cytomegalovirus status was diagnosed with high sensitivity and specificity. Presence/absence comparisons presumed near-even sequencing depth among donors.

PCR involved 60 Vbeta and 13 Jbeta primers. TCRdb's copy holds only in-frame clones and misses some; the assay was immunoSEQ multiplex PCR. Among 140,000 or so clones listed, approximately 70% were seen once. The receptor was isolated from a woman in her fifties or sixties in good health and CMV-seronegative. This chain connects TRBV2 to TRBJ1-6, with 7 bases identical to TRBD1. Sequencing input: PBMCs. The DNA for the CDR3 is TGTGCCAGCAGTGCAGCGGCAGGGGGAAATTCACCCCTCCACTTT. Translated, it gives CASSAAAGGNSPLHF.